This TCR beta chain was sequenced for a study of cytomegalovirus exposure and HLA in healthy donors. Profiled with immunoSEQ multiplex PCR; TCRdb holds only in-frame clones, not every one. In the table there are fewer than 130,000 clones, around 87% of which are singletons. The germline gives CDR1 SGHVS, CDR2 FNYEAQ. Trimming left V 2 bases short and J 0 bases short, with 4 bases between. This CDR3 spans 14 amino acids. As to this clone: Its antigen is undetermined.

Findings and caveats of the study: The tendency of first-cohort TCR clusters to co-occur in the 120 or so validation repertoires was the finding of a later analysis. In vitro confirmation showed a few CMV-associated chains to be CMV antigen specific.

This TCR derives from a woman aged 25-40 years in good health and CMV-seropositive. Sequencing was performed on PBMCs. The chain combines TRBV7-6 with TRBJ2-2; D is unclear. The CDR3 loop reads CASSLPANTGELFF. DNA for the CDR3: TGTGCCAGCAGCTTACCAGCGAACACCGGGGAGCTGTTTTTT.